Shown below are 6 T cell receptor beta chains from a single sample sequenced in a study of T cell responses to AZD1222 COVID-19 vaccine. Assay used: immunoSEQ multiplex PCR; TCRdb lists only in-frame clones, some missing. Of about 100,000 clones listed, 89% were seen once; the top ten hold around 6.7%. The sample consisted of peripheral blood, taken on day 0 of AZD1222 vaccination. The receptors derive from an adult in good health.

V and J are TRBV27 and TRBJ2-5; 10 bases fit TRBD2. Germline assignment: CDR1 MNHEY and CDR2 SMNVEV (reference sequence). The CDR3 is made up of 15 amino acids. V lost 8 bases and J lost 5; bases outside the gene matches: 11. The CDR3 loop is CASSGLAGAEETQYF. The CDR3 DNA follows: TGTGCCAGCTCAGGCCTAGCGGGAGCGGAGGAGACCCAGTACTTC.

The chain couples TRBV29-1 to TRBJ2-2; 7 nucleotides align to TRBD2. Per germline, CDR1 SQVTM and CDR2 ANQGSEA. J gave up 0 bases and V 2 bases, and 0 bases lay outside the gene matches. The CDR3 has 14 residues. The CDR3 spells CSVESGANTGELFF. For the CDR3, the DNA is TGCAGCGTTGAAAGCGGGGCGAACACCGGGGAGCTGTTTTTT.

The rearrangement uses TRBV13 and TRBJ2-1; D remains unclear. The germline gives CDR1 PRHDT, CDR2 FYEKMQ (reference sequence). The CDR3 covers 13 residues. Deletions cut 5 bases from V and 7 bases from J, with 12 bases between. Written as DNA, the CDR3 is TGTGCCAGCAGCCTGGGGATGTTTAATGAGCAGTTCTTC. It is translated as CASSLGMFNEQFF.

Comments on this clone: Other DNA sequences in the sample encode the same CDR3. This chain connects TRBV7-9 to TRBJ2-1; D is uncertain. V was cut by 1 base and J by 1 base, with 2 bases left in between. Germline CDR1 reads SEHNR; CDR2 reads FQNEAQ (reference sequence). The CDR3 has 13 residues. CDR3 sequence (DNA): TGTGCCAGCAGCTTAGGATCCTACAATGAGCAGTTCTTC. The encoded protein is CASSLGSYNEQFF.

Comments on this clone: At one of its ends the junction is not consistent with the germline gene, which may arise from a read error. The chain has TRBV25-1 and TRBJ2-7; 8 nucleotides agree with TRBD2. This CDR3 contains 14 residues. The V gene's germline CDR1 is MGHDK and CDR2 SYGVNS. The CDR3 protein is CASSEFVTSVLGTF. For the CDR3, the DNA is TGTGCCAGCAGTGAGTTCGTGACTAGCGTCCTAGGGACCTTC.

V is TRBV10-3 and J is TRBJ2-7; the D is unclear. CDR3 length: 11 residues. V lost 6 bases and J lost 4, with 7 bases in between. From germline, CDR1 is ENHRY and CDR2 SYGVKD. CDR3 protein: CAISDQYEQYF. The CDR3, as DNA: TGTGCCATCAGCGACCAGTACGAGCAGTACTTC.